Below, 4 T cell receptor beta chains from the same sample are listed, as sequenced in a study of response to subunit inactivated influenza vaccine. TCRdb reprocessed the RT-PCR reads via MiXCR and lists one record per CDR3 protein. The sample lists a few hundred thousand distinct CDR3 sequences, just over 20% seen once, with around 9.6% in the top ten. Sequencing used PBMCs from blood, obtained approximately 20 months after vaccination. The origin of the receptors is a man aged 45 to 75 who received an inactivated influenza vaccine.

This clonotype has a count of ten or more. The rearrangement links TRBV29-1 to TRBJ1-1; tentatively, D is TRBD1 (6 bases). Germline CDR1 is SQVTM and CDR2 is ANQGSEA. The CDR3 totals 12 residues. V was cut by 6 bases and J by 5 bases, with 13 bases left in between. CDR3 DNA sequence: TGCAGCGTCCTAGGGGGGCAAACTGAAGCTTTCTTT. Amino acid sequence: CSVLGGQTEAFF. The full variable domain, completed using reference TRBV29-1 and TRBJ1-1, is SAVISQKPSRDICQRGTSLTIQCQVDSQVTMMFWYRQQPGQSLTLIATANQGSEATYESGFVIDKFPISRPNLTFSTLTVSNMSPEDSSIYLCSVLGGQTEAFFGQGTRLTVV.

The chain couples TRBV4-3 to TRBJ2-5; 12 nucleotides line up with TRBD1. J was trimmed by 4 bases and V by 3 bases; bases with no gene match: 9. Germline V gene lookup returns CDR1 LGHNA and CDR2 YSLEER. The CDR3 consists of 17 residues. CDR3 loop: CASSQWDRGRERETQYF. In DNA, the CDR3 is TGCGCCAGCAGCCAGTGGGACAGGGGGCGGGAAAGAGAGACCCAGTACTTC.

This clonotype was detected ten times or more. The CDR3 here is CATSRDPRGNEKLFF. The DNA for the CDR3 is TGTGCCACCAGCAGAGACCCCAGGGGGAATGAAAAACTGTTTTTT. The chain combines TRBV15 with TRBJ1-4, with 7 bases identical to TRBD1. The CDR3 length is 15 residues. The J segment lost 5 bases and the V segment lost 0 bases, leaving 3 bases of the junction unmatched. Germline V gene lookup returns CDR1 LNHNV and CDR2 YYDKDF (reference sequence).

This clonotype was recorded at least ten times. This chain uses TRBV29-1 with TRBJ1-2; D uncertain. V was clipped by 0 bases and J by 2 bases, with 10 bases between them. CDR3 size: 14 residues. Germline loops: CDR1 SQVTM, CDR2 ANQGSEA. CDR3 sequence: CSVEDRERNYGYTF. In DNA, the CDR3 is TGCAGCGTTGAAGATCGTGAACGGAACTATGGCTACACCTTC.